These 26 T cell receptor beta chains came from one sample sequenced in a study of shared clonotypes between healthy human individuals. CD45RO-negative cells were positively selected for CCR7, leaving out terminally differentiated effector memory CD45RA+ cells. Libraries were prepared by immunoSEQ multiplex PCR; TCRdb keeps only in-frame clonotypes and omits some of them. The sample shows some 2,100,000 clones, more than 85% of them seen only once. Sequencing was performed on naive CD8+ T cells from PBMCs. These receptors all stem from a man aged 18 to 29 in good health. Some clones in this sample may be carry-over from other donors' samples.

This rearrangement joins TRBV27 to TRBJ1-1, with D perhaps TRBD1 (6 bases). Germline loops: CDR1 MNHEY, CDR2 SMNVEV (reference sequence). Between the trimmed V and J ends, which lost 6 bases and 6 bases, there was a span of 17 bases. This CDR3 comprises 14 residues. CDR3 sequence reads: CASRGRGGRAEAFF. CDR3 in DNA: TGTGCCAGCAGGGGCAGGGGAGGAAGGGCTGAAGCTTTCTTT.

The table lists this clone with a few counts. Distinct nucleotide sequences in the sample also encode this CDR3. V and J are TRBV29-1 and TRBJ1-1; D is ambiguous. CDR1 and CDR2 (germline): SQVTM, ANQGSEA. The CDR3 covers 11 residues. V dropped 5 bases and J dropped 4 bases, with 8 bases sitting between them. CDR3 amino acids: CSVPRGTEAFF. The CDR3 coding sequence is TGCAGCGTTCCTCGAGGCACTGAAGCTTTCTTT.

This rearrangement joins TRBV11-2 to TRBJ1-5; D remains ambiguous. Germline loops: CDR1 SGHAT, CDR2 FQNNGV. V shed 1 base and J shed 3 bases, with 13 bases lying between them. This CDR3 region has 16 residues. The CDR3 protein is CASSLGGFGINQPQHF. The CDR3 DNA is TGTGCCAGCAGCTTAGGCGGCTTCGGGATCAATCAGCCCCAGCATTTT.

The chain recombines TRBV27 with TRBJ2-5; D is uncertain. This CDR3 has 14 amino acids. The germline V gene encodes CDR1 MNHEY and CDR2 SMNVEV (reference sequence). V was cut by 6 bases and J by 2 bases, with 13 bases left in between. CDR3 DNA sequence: TGTGCCAGCAGCCTCCGCAGGATGCAAGAGACCCAGTACTTC. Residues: CASSLRRMQETQYF.

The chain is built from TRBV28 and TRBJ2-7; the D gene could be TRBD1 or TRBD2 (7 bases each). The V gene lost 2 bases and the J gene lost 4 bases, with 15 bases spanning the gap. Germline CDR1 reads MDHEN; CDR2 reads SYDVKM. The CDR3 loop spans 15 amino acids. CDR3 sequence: CASSLENRGGYEQYF. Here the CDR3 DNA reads TGTGCCAGCAGTTTAGAGAACAGGGGAGGGTACGAGCAGTACTTC.

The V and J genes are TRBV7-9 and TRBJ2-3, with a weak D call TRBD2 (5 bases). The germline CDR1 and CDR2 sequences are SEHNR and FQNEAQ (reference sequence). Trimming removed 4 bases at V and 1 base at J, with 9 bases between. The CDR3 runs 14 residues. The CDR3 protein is CASSSPGGTDTQYF. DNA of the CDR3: TGTGCCAGCAGCTCACCCGGGGGCACAGATACGCAGTATTTT.

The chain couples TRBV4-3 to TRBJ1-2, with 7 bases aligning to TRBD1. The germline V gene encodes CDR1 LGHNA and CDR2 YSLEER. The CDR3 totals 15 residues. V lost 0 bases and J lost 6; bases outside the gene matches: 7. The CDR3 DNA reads TGCGCCAGCAGCCAAGAGGGCAGGGGGGGAGATGGCTACACCTTC. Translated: CASSQEGRGGDGYTF.

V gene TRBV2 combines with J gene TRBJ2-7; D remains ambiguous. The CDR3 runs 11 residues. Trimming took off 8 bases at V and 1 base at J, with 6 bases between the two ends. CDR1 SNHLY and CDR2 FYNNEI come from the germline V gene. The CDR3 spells CASLSSYEQYF. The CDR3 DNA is TGTGCCAGCCTTTCTTCCTACGAGCAGTACTTC.

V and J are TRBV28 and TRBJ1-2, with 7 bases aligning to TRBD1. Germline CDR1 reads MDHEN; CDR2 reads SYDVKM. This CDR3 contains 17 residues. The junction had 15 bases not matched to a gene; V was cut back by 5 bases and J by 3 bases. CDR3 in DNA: TGTGCCAGCAGTGGGGACAGTTCGGGCACGCACTACTATGGCTACACCTTC. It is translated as CASSGDSSGTHYYGYTF.

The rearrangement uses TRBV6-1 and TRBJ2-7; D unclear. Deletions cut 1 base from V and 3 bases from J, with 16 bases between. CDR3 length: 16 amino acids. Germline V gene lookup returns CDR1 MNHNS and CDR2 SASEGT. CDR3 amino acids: CASSEDPLREVYEQYF. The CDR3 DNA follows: TGTGCCAGCAGTGAAGACCCCCTTAGAGAGGTCTACGAGCAGTACTTC.

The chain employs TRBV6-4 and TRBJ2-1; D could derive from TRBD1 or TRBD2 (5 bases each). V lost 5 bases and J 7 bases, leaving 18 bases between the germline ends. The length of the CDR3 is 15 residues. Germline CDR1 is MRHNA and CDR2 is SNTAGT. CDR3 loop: CASSYSRGLGNEQFF. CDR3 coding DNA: TGTGCCAGCAGTTATTCGAGGGGATTAGGTAATGAGCAGTTCTTC.

The CDR3 bases are TGTGCCAGCACCCCCTACAGGGAAGGTTTTAATCAGCCCCAGCATTTT. The encoded protein is CASTPYREGFNQPQHF. The rearrangement joins TRBV9 to TRBJ1-5, with a tentative D call TRBD1 (6 bases). V was pared by 6 bases and J by 4 bases, with 20 bases between. Germline V gene sequence: CDR1 SGDLS, CDR2 YYNGEE. The CDR3 has 16 amino acids.

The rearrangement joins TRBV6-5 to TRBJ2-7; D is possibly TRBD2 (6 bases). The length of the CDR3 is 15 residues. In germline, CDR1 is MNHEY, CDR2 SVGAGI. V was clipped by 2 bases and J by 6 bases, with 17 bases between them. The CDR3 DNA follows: TGTGCCAGCAGTTACAGCATTCCGCCGCGGGGCGAGCAGTACTTC. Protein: CASSYSIPPRGEQYF.

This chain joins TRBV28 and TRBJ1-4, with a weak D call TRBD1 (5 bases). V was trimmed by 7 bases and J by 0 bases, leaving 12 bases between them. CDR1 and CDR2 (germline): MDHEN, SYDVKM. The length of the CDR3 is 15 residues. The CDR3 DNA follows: TGTGCCAGCAACTTGGGGGGTACAACTAATGAAAAACTGTTTTTT. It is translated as CASNLGGTTNEKLFF.

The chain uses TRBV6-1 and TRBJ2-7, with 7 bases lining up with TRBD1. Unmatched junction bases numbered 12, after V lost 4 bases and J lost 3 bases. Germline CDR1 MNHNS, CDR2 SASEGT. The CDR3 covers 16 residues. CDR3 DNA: TGTGCCAGCAGTGTACACAGGGGCCATGGTCTCTACGAGCAGTACTTC. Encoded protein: CASSVHRGHGLYEQYF.

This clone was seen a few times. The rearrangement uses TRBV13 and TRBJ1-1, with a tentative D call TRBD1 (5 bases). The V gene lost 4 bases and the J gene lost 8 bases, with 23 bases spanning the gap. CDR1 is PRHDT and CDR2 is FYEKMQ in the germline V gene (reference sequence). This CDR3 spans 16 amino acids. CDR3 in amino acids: CASSSPGWAGRTEAFF. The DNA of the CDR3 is TGTGCCAGCAGCTCCCCGGGGTGGGCGGGACGGACCGAAGCTTTCTTT.

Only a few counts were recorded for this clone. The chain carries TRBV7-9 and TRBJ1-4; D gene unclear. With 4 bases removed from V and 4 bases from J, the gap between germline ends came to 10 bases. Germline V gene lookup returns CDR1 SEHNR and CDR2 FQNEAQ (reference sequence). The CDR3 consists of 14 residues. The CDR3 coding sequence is TGTGCCAGCAGCTCCCGACACGTTAATGAAAAACTGTTTTTT. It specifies CASSSRHVNEKLFF.

This CDR3 is CASSPRQGPPYEQYF. The CDR3 region has the DNA TGTGCCAGCAGCCCTCGACAGGGGCCACCCTACGAGCAGTACTTC. The chain is built from TRBV6-5 and TRBJ2-7; 8 bases map to TRBD1. The CDR3 length is 15 residues. J lost 2 bases, V lost 6 bases, and 9 bases had no gene match. Germline V gives CDR1 MNHEY, CDR2 SVGAGI.

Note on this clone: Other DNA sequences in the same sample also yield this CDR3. This chain's CDR3 is CASSSSGSYEQYF. The CDR3, as DNA: TGTGCCAGCAGCTCTTCGGGGTCCTACGAGCAGTACTTC. The V call is TRBV5-6, the J call TRBJ2-7; TRBD2 might be the D (5 bases). The CDR3 loop spans 13 amino acids. Trimming removed 3 bases at V and 1 base at J, with 8 bases between. CDR1 and CDR2 (germline): SGHDT, YYEEEE. Drawing the rest from reference TRBV5-6 and TRBJ2-7, the complete variable domain is DAGVTQSPTHLIKTRGQQVTLRCSPKSGHDTVSWYQQALGQGPQFIFQYYEEEERQRGNFPDRFSGHQFPNYSSELNVNALLLGDSALYLCASSSSGSYEQYFGPGTRLTVT.

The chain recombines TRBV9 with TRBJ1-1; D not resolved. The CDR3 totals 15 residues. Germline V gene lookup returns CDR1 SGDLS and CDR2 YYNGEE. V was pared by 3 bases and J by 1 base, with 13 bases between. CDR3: CASSAGEGSNTEAFF. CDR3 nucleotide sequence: TGTGCCAGCAGCGCCGGTGAAGGGTCGAACACTGAAGCTTTCTTT. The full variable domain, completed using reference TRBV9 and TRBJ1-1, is DSGVTQTPKHLITATGQRVTLRCSPRSGDLSVYWYQQSLDQGLQFLIQYYNGEERAKGNILERFSAQQFPDLHSELNLSSLELGDSALYFCASSAGEGSNTEAFFGQGTRLTVV.

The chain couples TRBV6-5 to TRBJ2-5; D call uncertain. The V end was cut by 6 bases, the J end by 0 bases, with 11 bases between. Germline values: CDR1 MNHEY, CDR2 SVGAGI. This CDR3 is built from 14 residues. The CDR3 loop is CASRLTPYQETQYF. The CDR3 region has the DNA TGTGCCAGCAGGCTAACCCCGTACCAAGAGACCCAGTACTTC.

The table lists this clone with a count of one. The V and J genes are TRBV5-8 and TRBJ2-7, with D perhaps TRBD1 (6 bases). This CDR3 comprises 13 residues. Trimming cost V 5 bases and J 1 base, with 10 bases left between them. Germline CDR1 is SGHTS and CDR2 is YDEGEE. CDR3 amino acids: CASRQQGSYEQYF. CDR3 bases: TGTGCCAGCAGGCAACAGGGTTCCTACGAGCAGTACTTC.

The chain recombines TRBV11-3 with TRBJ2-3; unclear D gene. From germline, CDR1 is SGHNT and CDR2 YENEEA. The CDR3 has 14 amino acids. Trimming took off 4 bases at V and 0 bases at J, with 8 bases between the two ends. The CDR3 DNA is TGTGCCAGCAGCTCAAGACTGAGCACAGATACGCAGTATTTT. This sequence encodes CASSSRLSTDTQYF.

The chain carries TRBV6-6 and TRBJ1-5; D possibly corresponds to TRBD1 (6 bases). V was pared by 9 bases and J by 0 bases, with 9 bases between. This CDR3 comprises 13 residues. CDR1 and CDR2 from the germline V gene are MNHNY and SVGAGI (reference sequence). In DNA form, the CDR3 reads TGTGCCAGTAGGGACAATAGCAATCAGCCCCAGCATTTT. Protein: CASRDNSNQPQHF.

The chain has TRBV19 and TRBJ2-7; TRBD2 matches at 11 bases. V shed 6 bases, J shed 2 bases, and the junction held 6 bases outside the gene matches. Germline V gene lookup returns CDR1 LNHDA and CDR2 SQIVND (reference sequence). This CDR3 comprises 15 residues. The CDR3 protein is CASREGTSGPYEQYF. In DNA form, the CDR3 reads TGTGCCAGTAGGGAAGGGACTAGCGGCCCCTACGAGCAGTACTTC.

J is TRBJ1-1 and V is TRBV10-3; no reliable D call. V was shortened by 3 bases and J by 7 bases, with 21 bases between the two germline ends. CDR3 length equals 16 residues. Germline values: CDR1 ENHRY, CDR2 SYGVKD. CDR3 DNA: TGTGCCATCAGTGAAGGAGGTTTGCTGGAGATGGATGAAGCTTTCTTT. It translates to CAISEGGLLEMDEAFF.